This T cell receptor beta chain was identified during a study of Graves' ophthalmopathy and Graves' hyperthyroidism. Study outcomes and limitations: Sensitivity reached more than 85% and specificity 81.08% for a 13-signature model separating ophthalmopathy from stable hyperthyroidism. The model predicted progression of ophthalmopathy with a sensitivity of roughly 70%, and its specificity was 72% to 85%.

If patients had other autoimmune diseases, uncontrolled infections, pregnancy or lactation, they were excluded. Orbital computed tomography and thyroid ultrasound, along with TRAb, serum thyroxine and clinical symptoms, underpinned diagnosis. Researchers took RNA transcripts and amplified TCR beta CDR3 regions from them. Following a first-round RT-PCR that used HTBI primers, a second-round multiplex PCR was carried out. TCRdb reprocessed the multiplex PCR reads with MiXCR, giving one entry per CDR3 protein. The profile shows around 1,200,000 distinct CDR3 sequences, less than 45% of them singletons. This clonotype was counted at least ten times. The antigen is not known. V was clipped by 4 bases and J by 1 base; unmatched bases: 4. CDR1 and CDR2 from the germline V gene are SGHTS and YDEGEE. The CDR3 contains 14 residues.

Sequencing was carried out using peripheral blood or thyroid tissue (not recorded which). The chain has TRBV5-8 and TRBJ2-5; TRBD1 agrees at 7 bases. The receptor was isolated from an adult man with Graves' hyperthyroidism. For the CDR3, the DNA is TGTGCCAGCAGCGGGGGACAGCTCCAAGAGACCCAGTACTTC. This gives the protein CASSGGQLQETQYF.